The 14 T cell receptor beta chains in this list originate from one sample, sequenced in a study of CD8+CD57+ T cells in acquired aplastic anemia. Genomic DNA was employed as the template in profiling TCR beta VDJ and CDR3. One entry per CDR3 protein, called by TCRdb with MiXCR from the reads. The repertoire holds hundreds of thousands of distinct CDR3 sequences, with around 72% as singletons. The material sequenced was sorted CD4+, CD8+, or CD8+CD57+ T cells (not recorded which) from PBMCs. The receptors come from a human donor in good health, serving as a control.

This chain connects TRBV7-2 to TRBJ2-1; 9 nucleotides line up with TRBD2. This CDR3 has 15 residues. V lost 3 bases to trimming and J lost 8 bases; unmatched junction nucleotides: 8. Germline-derived CDR1 and CDR2 are SGHTA and FQGNSA. The CDR3, as DNA: TGTGCCAGCAGCTTGGCGGGACTAGCTCCGGATGAGCAGTTCTTC. It specifies CASSLAGLAPDEQFF.

This clonotype has just one count. This chain links TRBV2 with TRBJ1-1; D might be TRBD1 (5 bases). Per the germline V gene, CDR1 is SNHLY and CDR2 is FYNNEI. The CDR3 is made up of 15 amino acids. V was clipped by 6 bases and J by 0 bases, with 14 bases between them. The CDR3 nucleotides are TGTGCCAGCAGCGTAACTGAGGGGCTGAACACTGAAGCTTTCTTT. Amino acid sequence: CASSVTEGLNTEAFF.

The chain uses TRBV7-3 and TRBJ2-7; D uncertain. This CDR3 region has 12 residues. The germline V gene encodes CDR1 SGHTA and CDR2 FQGTGA. V was clipped by 5 bases and J by 7 bases, with 12 bases between them. CDR3 protein: CASSLYGFEQYF. The CDR3 nucleotides are TGTGCCAGCAGCCTGTACGGCTTTGAGCAGTACTTC.

The genes are TRBV7-3 and TRBJ1-6; 8 bases are a match to TRBD1. The CDR3 is 15 amino acids. Germline trimming cut 5 bases from V and 19 bases from J; bases unmatched to any gene: 19. CDR1 is SGHTA and CDR2 is FQGTGA in the germline V gene. DNA of the CDR3: TGTGCCAGCAGCATAGCAGTGGGACAGGCTACGAGCAGTCACTTT. Encoded protein: CASSIAVGQATSSHF.

Worth noting for this clonotype: This could be a read error, since a much larger clone is one nucleotide away. The J gene is TRBJ1-2, the V gene TRBV15; no clear D gene. Per germline, CDR1 LNHNV and CDR2 YYDKDF (reference sequence). Deletions cut 7 bases from V and 3 bases from J, with 21 bases between. The CDR3 runs to 16 residues. The CDR3 reads CATTLSGAGTDYGYTF. The CDR3 nucleotides are TGTGCCACCACCCTGTCGGGCGCCGGTACTGACTATGGCTACACCTTC. The full variable domain, completed using reference TRBV15 and TRBJ1-2, is DAMVIQNPRYQVTQFGKPVTLSCSQTLNHNVMYWYQQKSSQAPKLLFHYYDKDFNNEADTPDNFQSRRPNTSFCFLDIRSPGLGDTAMYLCATTLSGAGTDYGYTFGSGTRLTVV.

There are many counts of this clonotype. The chain joins TRBV9 to TRBJ2-3; TRBD2 matches 11 bases. This CDR3 is 17 amino acids long. The germline V gene encodes CDR1 SGDLS and CDR2 YYNGEE. After removal of 3 bases from V and 6 bases from J, the junction contained 12 bases not matched to a gene. The CDR3 DNA follows: TGTGCCAGCAGCGCCATACGTAGCGGGGGGGAAAGGGATACGCAGTATTTT. Residues: CASSAIRSGGERDTQYF.

The rearrangement links TRBV19 to TRBJ1-2; 7 positions agree with TRBD1. Trimming cost V 3 bases and J 0 bases; bases outside gene matches: 10. Per germline, CDR1 LNHDA and CDR2 SQIVND (reference sequence). CDR3 length equals 17 residues. CDR3 coding DNA: TGTGCCAGTAGTATTGGTGGGACAGCCTCTACTAACTATGGCTACACCTTC. This sequence encodes CASSIGGTASTNYGYTF.

This rearrangement joins TRBV10-3 to TRBJ1-1; a possible D gene is TRBD1 (6 bases). V lost 2 bases, J lost 0 bases, and 19 bases lay in between. The germline gives CDR1 ENHRY, CDR2 SYGVKD. This CDR3 has 18 residues. The CDR3 DNA sequence: TGTGCCATCAGTGAGGGGGGCTGGATACAGTACATGAACACTGAAGCTTTCTTT. As protein: CAISEGGWIQYMNTEAFF.

This clonotype has at least ten counts. Its ends do not fully match the called genes, so a read error is possible. This rearrangement joins TRBV7-2 to TRBJ2-1; TRBD2 agrees at 7 bases. The CDR3 has 14 amino acids. From germline, CDR1 is SGHTA and CDR2 FQGNSA. CDR3 in DNA: TGCGCCAGCAGCTTGGCGGGGGACTACAATGAGCAGTTCTTC. Translating it yields CASSLAGDYNEQFF. The whole variable domain, remainder taken from reference TRBV7-2 and TRBJ2-1, is GAGVSQSPSNKVTEKGKDVELRCDPISGHTALYWYRQSLGQGLEFLIYFQGNSAPDKSGLPSDRFSAERTGGSVSTLTIQRTQQEDSAVYLCASSLAGDYNEQFFGPGTRLTVL.

The chain uses TRBV5-4 and TRBJ2-2; D unclear. V gave up 5 bases and J gave up 7 bases, with 18 bases separating them. This CDR3 is 15 amino acids long. Germline CDR1 SGHNT, CDR2 YYREEE (reference sequence). The CDR3 is CASSILNKGGGELFF. CDR3 nucleotides: TGTGCCAGCAGTATCCTGAACAAGGGCGGCGGGGAGCTGTTTTTT.

This clonotype was counted a few times. The chain employs TRBV18 and TRBJ1-2; 7 bases map to TRBD1. Germline values: CDR1 KGHSH, CDR2 LQKENI. The CDR3 covers 14 residues. Unmatched junction bases numbered 6, after V lost 2 bases and J lost 6 bases. CDR3: CASSPAHRGDGYTF. Written as DNA, the CDR3 is TGTGCCAGCTCACCAGCCCACAGGGGTGATGGCTACACCTTC.

This clonotype was counted between two and nine times. The chain has TRBV29-1 and TRBJ2-7; TRBD1 might be the D (6 bases). The CDR3 covers 12 residues. Trimming removed 4 bases from V and 6 bases from J, with 13 bases in between. CDR1 SQVTM and CDR2 ANQGSEA come from the germline V gene. CDR3 residues: CSVGTGNGEQYF. CDR3 in DNA: TGCAGCGTTGGTACAGGGAACGGCGAGCAGTACTTC.

This clonotype was observed many times. The gene calls are TRBV6-1 and TRBJ2-5; D uncertain. Trimming stripped 0 bases from V and 7 bases from J, with 9 bases between. CDR1 is MNHNS, CDR2 SASEGT, per germline. The CDR3 has 13 amino acids. CDR3 region: CASSEAGSRTQYF. CDR3 nucleotide sequence: TGTGCCAGCAGTGAAGCAGGGTCCCGGACCCAGTACTTC.

V is TRBV7-2 and J is TRBJ2-1, with TRBD2 matching 10 bases. Germline lookup yields CDR1 SGHTA and CDR2 FQGNSA. The length of the CDR3 is 15 residues. V lost 5 bases to trimming and J lost 8 bases; unmatched junction nucleotides: 9. CDR3 loop: CASSRNSGGADEQFF. CDR3 DNA: TGTGCCAGCAGCCGTAACAGCGGGGGGGCCGATGAGCAGTTCTTC. Full variable domain (rest looked up from reference TRBV7-2 and TRBJ2-1): GAGVSQSPSNKVTEKGKDVELRCDPISGHTALYWYRQSLGQGLEFLIYFQGNSAPDKSGLPSDRFSAERTGGSVSTLTIQRTQQEDSAVYLCASSRNSGGADEQFFGPGTRLTVL.